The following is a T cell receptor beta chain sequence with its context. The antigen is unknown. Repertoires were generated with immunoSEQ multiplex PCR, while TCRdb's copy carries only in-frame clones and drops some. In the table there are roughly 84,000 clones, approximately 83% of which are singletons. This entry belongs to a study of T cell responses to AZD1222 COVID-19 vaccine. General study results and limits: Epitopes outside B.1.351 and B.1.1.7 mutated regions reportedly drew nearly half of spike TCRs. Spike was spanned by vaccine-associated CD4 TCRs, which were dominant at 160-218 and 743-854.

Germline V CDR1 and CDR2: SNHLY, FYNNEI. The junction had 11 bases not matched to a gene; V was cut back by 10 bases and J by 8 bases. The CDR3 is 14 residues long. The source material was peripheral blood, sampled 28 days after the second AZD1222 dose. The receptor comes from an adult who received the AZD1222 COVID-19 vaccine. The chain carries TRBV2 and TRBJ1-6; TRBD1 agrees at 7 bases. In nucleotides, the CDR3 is TGTGCCACTGCGAGGGGGCGCTTGGATTCACCCCTCCACTTT. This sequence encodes CATARGRLDSPLHF.